This is a list of T cell receptor beta chains from one sample in a study of control samples from healthy donors and cancer patients. Clones were read by immunoSEQ multiplex PCR, and TCRdb kept only the in-frame ones, dropping some. The repertoire includes roughly 130,000 clones, around 90% of them detected once, and more than 2% sits in the top ten. Sequenced: blood. The receptors were gathered from a man younger than 35 in good health. CDR3s include the opening cysteine and the closing phenylalanine or tryptophan. D genes are given only for firm matches. Size tells how often a clone was seen (once, few, many) or the class of an expanded clone, and some rows leave it out.

D	V	J	size	CDR3	DNA
-	TRBV5-1	TRBJ2-7	-	CASCSGLSRSYEQYF	TGCGCCAGCTGCTCGGGATTGTCTCGATCCTACGAGCAGTACTTC
-	TRBV9	TRBJ2-2	once	CASSVAGDYTGELFF	TGTGCCAGCAGCGTAGCGGGAGACTACACCGGGGAGCTGTTTTTT
-	TRBV13	TRBJ2-1	-	CASSLLAYNEQFF	TGTGCCAGCAGCTTACTAGCCTACAATGAGCAGTTCTTC
-	TRBV9	TRBJ1-3	-	CASSAPSSGNTIYF	TGTGCCAGCAGCGCACCGAGCTCTGGAAACACCATATATTTT
TRBD1	TRBV7-9	TRBJ2-5	-	CASSSTGGVETQYF	TGTGCCAGCAGCTCGACAGGGGGCGTAGAGACCCAGTACTTC
TRBD1	TRBV10-3	TRBJ2-3	-	CATGTATSTDTQYF	TGTGCGACTGGGACAGCCACTAGCACAGATACGCAGTATTTT
-	TRBV29-1	TRBJ1-1	-	CSVELNGAEAFF	TGCAGCGTCGAACTTAACGGGGCCGAAGCTTTCTTT
-	TRBV27	TRBJ1-6	-	CASSLSGYRGSSPLHF	TGTGCCAGCAGTTTATCTGGATACCGGGGCAGTTCACCCCTCCACTTT
TRBD1	TRBV4-2	TRBJ1-3	-	CASSQGQGTGNTIYF	TGTGCCAGCAGCCAAGGACAGGGGACTGGAAACACCATATATTTT
-	TRBV15	TRBJ1-2	-	CATSREDTGYGYTF	TGTGCCACCAGCAGAGAAGATACCGGGTATGGCTACACCTTC
-	TRBV6-2/TRBV6-3	TRBJ1-5	-	CASSYDGQSPLQPQHF	TGTGCCAGCAGTTACGATGGACAGTCTCCCCTTCAGCCCCAGCATTTT
-	TRBV28	TRBJ1-4	-	CASSFLGGDEKLFF	TGTGCCAGCAGTTTCTTAGGGGGAGATGAAAAACTGTTTTTT
-	TRBV9	TRBJ2-2	-	CASSSAASGELFF	TGTGCCAGCAGTTCGGCAGCAAGCGGGGAGCTGTTTTTT
TRBD1	TRBV18	TRBJ2-5	-	CASSPELTGTGGGETQYF	TGTGCCAGCTCACCAGAACTAACCGGGACAGGGGGCGGCGAGACCCAGTACTTC
-	TRBV28	TRBJ1-3	-	CASSLGYMGTGNTIYF	TGTGCCAGCAGTTTAGGGTATATGGGCACTGGAAACACCATATATTTT
-	TRBV11-2	TRBJ1-5	-	CASSLADVGQPQHF	TGTGCCAGCAGCTTAGCAGATGTTGGGCAGCCCCAGCATTTT
-	TRBV2	TRBJ2-4	-	CASSERGIAKNIQYF	TGTGCCAGCAGTGAAAGGGGGATAGCCAAAAACATTCAGTACTTC
TRBD1	TRBV3-1/TRBV3-2	TRBJ1-1	-	CASSLKGALTNTEAFF	TGTGCCAGCAGTCTAAAGGGGGCATTGACAAACACTGAAGCTTTCTTT
TRBD2	TRBV5-4	TRBJ2-1	-	CASSISAGGRNEQFF	TGTGCCAGCAGCATTTCAGCGGGGGGGAGGAATGAGCAGTTCTTC
TRBD2	TRBV3-1/TRBV3-2	TRBJ2-1	-	CASSQGGSEAYNEQFF	TGTGCCAGCAGCCAAGGCGGGAGTGAAGCATACAATGAGCAGTTCTTC
-	TRBV28	TRBJ1-5	-	CASSLVGNNQPQHF	TGTGCCAGCAGTTTAGTAGGGAACAATCAGCCCCAGCATTTT